The sequence of this T cell receptor beta chain was determined in a study of T cells after yellow fever vaccination. Using its own MiXCR run on the 5' RACE reads, TCRdb lists one record per CDR3 protein. The repertoire holds over 110,000 distinct CDR3 sequences, with 7.7% as singletons. This CDR3 is built from 16 residues. V was pared by 4 bases and J by 1 base, with 17 bases between. Germline V lookup: CDR1 LNHDA, CDR2 SQIVND (reference sequence). Study-level results: A small proportion of clonotypes was detected in both the CD4 and CD8 compartments. Boosting was followed by the reappearance of most primary-vaccination clones (about 97% CD4, more than 70% CD8).

This clonotype occurred many times. What it binds is not known. The chain carries TRBV19 and TRBJ2-7; D could derive from TRBD1 or TRBD2 (5 bases each). The TCR comes from a man aged 25 to 40 who received the YFV17D yellow fever vaccine. Specimen: CD4+ T cells sorted from PBMCs, collected 5 days after the yellow fever booster vaccination. CDR3: CASSTPTGRGSYEQYF. In nucleotides, the CDR3 is TGTGCCAGTAGTACCCCTACAGGACGCGGGTCCTACGAGCAGTACTTC.